This T cell receptor beta chain was captured by sequencing in a study of shared clonotypes between healthy human individuals (dated by TCRdb to about 2020). About the investigation overall: The cohort included a few men and two women between 18 and 49 years of age. For each donor, CD4 naive and CD4 memory were each given three plates, CD8 naive was given two plates, and CD8 memory was given one plate. To increase sequencing depth and limit assay-specific biases, different laboratories used diverse techniques to prepare libraries and sequence TCR repertoires. Blood TCR repertoires of a handful of healthy adults were deeply sequenced to estimate repertoire size and the extent of clonotype sharing between individuals. Leukapheresis yielded between about 0.9 and 8.9 billion PBMCs per donor. Study-level results and caveats: Because the study included a small number of donors, the genetic and exposure-history diversity represented was limited. Larger estimated clonotype richness was generally found for naive subsets than for memory subsets. Clonotypes shared by all four sorted-subset donors showed higher generation probabilities than non-shared clonotypes. Pairwise subsampling indicated that sequencing depth was expected to affect the degree of clonotype sharing among donors. Even with the large sequencing depth, rarefaction of the sorted-subset datasets indicated that sequencing was incomplete. Around 5.4% of naive CD4, 3.5% of naive CD8, 2.3% of memory CD4, and 0.4% of memory CD8 clonotypes were shared across a handful of donors. Sampling was limited to blood, and TCR repertoires in tissue likely differ from TCR repertoires in blood.

CD8 naive samples consisted of CD45RO-negative cells that were positively selected for CCR7, yielding a CD45RA+CCR7+ population without TemRA cells. Healthy HIV-negative adults with no recently reported acute infections or vaccinations were included as donors. All donors were Caucasian adults living in Nashville, Tennessee, USA. Blood was obtained by leukapheresis, after which PBMCs were separated by Ficoll-Histopaque density gradient centrifugation and cryopreserved in liquid nitrogen vapor phase. Analytical flow cytometry was used to check the purity and quantity of each magnetically sorted T cell population. Genomic DNA was isolated from every sorted fraction and measured by UV absorbance on a Nanodrop 2000c. With respect to this clone: It has no known antigen specificity. Qualities for individual bases were not recorded, and no much larger clone is one base off. Other nucleotide sequences in the sample specify the same CDR3.

CDR1 MNHEY and CDR2 SMNVEV are derived from the germline V gene (reference sequence). CDR3 length: 13 amino acids, cysteine to phenylalanine. Just the 39-base CDR3 DNA is kept, in frame starting at base 1. Relative to germline, V is 3 bases shorter and J is 4 bases shorter, with 6 bases between their ends. Using the deep immunoSEQ assay, multiplex PCR amplified TCR CDR3 regions from genomic DNA. For each cell subset, the extracted genomic DNA was distributed evenly across all wells of several immunoSEQ 96-well plates, and each plate served as one replicate. For sorted subsets, 150 to 250 ng genomic DNA, equal to 25,000 to 35,000 T cell genomes, was loaded into each replicate PCR. Purified libraries were quantified with a Qubit 3.0 fluorometer, sized on a Bioanalyzer 2100, and re-quantified with the KAPA Library Quantification kit. A separate single-read 150-cycle Illumina NextSeq 550 flow cell was used to sequence each immunoSEQ 96-well plate. The study's own analysis went as follows. Because the immunoSEQ output held only junctional sequences and lacked quality scores, the filtering could not match the filtering applied to full-length reads. Sequences were annotated with PyIR, a Python wrapper for IgBLAST v1.9, and V/J genes and CDR3 were assigned using IMGT germline references. Reads with weak V/J assignments (E-value above 1e-6), missing CDR3, stop codons, out-of-frame junctions, or ambiguous translated residues were removed. A V3J clonotype was defined by an identical inferred V gene, J gene, and CDR3 amino acid sequence. The percentage overlap between two repertoires was calculated by dividing the number of shared unique clonotypes by the size of the smaller repertoire. RTK rarefaction, the Chao1 estimator, and Recon v2.1 estimates of unobserved clonotypes were used to assess repertoire richness. Generation probabilities for all TCRbeta clonotypes obtained by the gDNA method from several donors were computed using OLGA. This immuneACCESS table, as held by TCRdb, lists in-frame sequences with V and J called but not all clones. Of the missing ones, under half trace to an unresolved V gene in checked studies; the others have no known cause. The V and J calls and clone size were taken over from that table, and D and trimming were inferred from the DNA. This sample has 2 million or so clones in its table, and 85% to 95% of those were observed once. Jointly, the top ten make up 1.1% of the sample.

The sequenced sample was naive CD8+ T cells sorted from blood. Read against the paper, the sample's cell subset or site label means: CD45RA+CCR7+. This clonotype originated in a man aged 18 to 35 in good health. The V and J segments used are TRBV27 and TRBJ2-2; a confident D gene designation cannot be given. The bases are TGTGCCAGCAGTTTCGGCGGCACCGGGGAGCTGTTTTTT. It translates as CASSFGGTGELFF.